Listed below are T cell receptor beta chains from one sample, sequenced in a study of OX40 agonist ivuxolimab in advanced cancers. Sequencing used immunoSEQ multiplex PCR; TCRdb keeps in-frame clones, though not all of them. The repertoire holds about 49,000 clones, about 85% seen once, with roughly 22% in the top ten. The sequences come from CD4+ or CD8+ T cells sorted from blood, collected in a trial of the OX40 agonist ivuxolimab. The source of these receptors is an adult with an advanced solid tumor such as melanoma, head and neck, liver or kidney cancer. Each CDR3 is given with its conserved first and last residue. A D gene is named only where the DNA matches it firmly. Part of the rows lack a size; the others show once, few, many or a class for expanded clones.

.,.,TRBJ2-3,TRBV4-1,TGCGCCAGCAGCCCGCGGGCCACAGATACGCAGTATTTT,CASSPRATDTQYF
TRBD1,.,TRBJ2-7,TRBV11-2,TGTGCCAGCAGCCCCGATCGGGACAGCTTCCCCCCCTACGAGCAGTACTTC,CASSPDRDSFPPYEQYF
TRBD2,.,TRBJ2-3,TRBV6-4,TGTGCCAGCAGTGAGGGCGGGGGGCCCAGCACAGATACGCAGTATTTT,CASSEGGGPSTDTQYF
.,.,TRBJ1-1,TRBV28,TGTGCCAGCAGTTTACCCGGTGGGGGTCCTGAAGCTTTCTTT,CASSLPGGGPEAFF
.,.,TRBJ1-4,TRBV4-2,TGTGCCAGCAGCCAAGTTTCGTCAGGGTTTGGTGTGACTAATGAAAAACTGTTTTTT,CASSQVSSGFGVTNEKLFF
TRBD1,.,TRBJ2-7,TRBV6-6,TGTGCCAGCACGCCAGGGGGCTTCTACGAGCAGTACTTC,CASTPGGFYEQYF
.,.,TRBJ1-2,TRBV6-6,TGTGCCAGCAGTACCCCCGGGGGATGGGGCTACACCTTC,CASSTPGGWGYTF
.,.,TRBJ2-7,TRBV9,TGTGCCAGCAGCGTAGGATCAGGGGGGACCTACGAGCAGTACTTC,CASSVGSGGTYEQYF
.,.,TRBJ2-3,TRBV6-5,TGTGCCAGCAGTTATAGCAGGGAGGCGAGCACAGATACGCAGTATTTT,CASSYSREASTDTQYF
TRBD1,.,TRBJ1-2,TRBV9,TGTGCCAGCAACGAACCCGGGACAGGGGGCATCTATGGCTACACCTTC,CASNEPGTGGIYGYTF
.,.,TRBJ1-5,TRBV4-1,TGCGCCAGCAGTCGCCCGGGCTCGGATCAGCCCCAGCATTTT,CASSRPGSDQPQHF
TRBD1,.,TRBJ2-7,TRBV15,TGTGCCACCAGCCCCCGGGACAGGGAGGCCTACGAGCAGTACTTC,CATSPRDREAYEQYF
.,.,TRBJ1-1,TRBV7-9,TGTGCCAGCAGCTTAACCGTGAACACTGAAGCTTTCTTT,CASSLTVNTEAFF
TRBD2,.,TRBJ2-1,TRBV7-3,TGTGCCAGCAGCTTAAGGCTAGCGGGGTCCTCCTACAATGAGCAGTTCTTC,CASSLRLAGSSYNEQFF
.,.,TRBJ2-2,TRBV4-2,TGTGCCAGCAGCCAAGATTCCCTTTCGGTAAACACCGGGGAGCTGTTTTTT,CASSQDSLSVNTGELFF
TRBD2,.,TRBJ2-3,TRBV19,TGTGCCAGTAGTGCCCGAAGCGGGGCGGCCTGGGCAGATACGCAGTATTTT,CASSARSGAAWADTQYF
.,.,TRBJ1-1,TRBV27,TGTGCCAGTCAACTGGGCACTGAAGCTTTCTTT,CASQLGTEAFF
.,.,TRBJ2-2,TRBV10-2,TGCGCCAGCAGTGAGCGACCCCAGAACACCGGGGAGCTGTTTTTT,CASSERPQNTGELFF
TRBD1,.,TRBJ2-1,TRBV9,TGTGCCAGCAGCGTAGAGGAGGGGACAGGGATCCATGAGCAGTTCTTC,CASSVEEGTGIHEQFF
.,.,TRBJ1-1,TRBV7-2,TGTGCCAGCAGCCGCGGGGGAGGCGACACTGAAGCTTTCTTT,CASSRGGGDTEAFF
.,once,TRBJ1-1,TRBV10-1,TGCGCCAGCAGAGCTACTTTCGACACTGAAGCTTTCTTT,CASRATFDTEAFF
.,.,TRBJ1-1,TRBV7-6,TGTGCCAGCAGCTTAGGAGGACGGGGGACTGAAGCTTTCTTT,CASSLGGRGTEAFF
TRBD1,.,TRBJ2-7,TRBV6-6,TGTGCCAGCAGGGACAGGGTTTTCAACGAGCAGTACTTC,CASRDRVFNEQYF
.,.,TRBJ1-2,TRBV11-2,TGTGCCAGCAGCTTAGGGACAGAGGAAGGCTACACCTTC,CASSLGTEEGYTF
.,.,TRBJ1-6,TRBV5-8,TGTGCCAGCAGCTTGGTGGCAAATTCACCCCTCCACTTT,CASSLVANSPLHF
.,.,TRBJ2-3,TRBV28,TGTGCCAGCACCTCGACAGGGACTAGCACAGATACGCAGTATTTT,CASTSTGTSTDTQYF
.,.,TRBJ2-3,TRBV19,TGTGCCAGTAGGCCAGGTAGTACATATACGCAGTATTTT,CASRPGSTYTQYF
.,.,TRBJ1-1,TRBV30,TGTGCCTCCAAATTGCCGGGCACTGAAGCTTTCTTT,CASKLPGTEAFF
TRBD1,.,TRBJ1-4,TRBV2,TGTGCCAGTCCGGGACAGGAAGGGGAAAAACTGTTTTTT,CASPGQEGEKLFF